Given below is one T cell receptor beta chain in context. Its antigen remains unidentified. This sample was taken from a study of cytomegalovirus exposure and HLA in healthy donors. Across the study: One earlier analysis, a look at some 180 million T cells, found some 100 million unique TCR beta sequences. Study-wide results and caveats: As immune exposure information, only CMV serostatus was available. With further analysis later on, most CMV-associated TCR beta chains appeared HLA-restricted.

The CDR3 is made up of 14 amino acids. The ends were cut back, 7 bases at V and 5 bases at J, with 17 bases in the middle. Germline V lookup: CDR1 LNHDA, CDR2 SQIVND (reference sequence). Both 60 Vbeta primers and 13 Jbeta primers went into the PCR. Here immunoSEQ multiplex PCR was the method, and the copy in TCRdb shows in-frame clones only, minus some. This sample has about 210,000 clones, with around 90% found just once. The clonotype originates from a boy between 2 and 10 years old in good health and CMV-seronegative. Material: PBMCs. V gene TRBV19 combines with J gene TRBJ1-2, with a possible D match to TRBD1 (5 bases). The CDR3 region is CASTGGVLIYGYTF. DNA for the CDR3: TGTGCCAGTACCGGAGGGGTCCTCATTTATGGCTACACCTTC. Complete variable domain (other parts from reference TRBV19 and TRBJ1-2): DGGITQSPKYLFRKEGQNVTLSCEQNLNHDAMYWYRQDPGQGLRLIYYSQIVNDFQKGDIAEGYSVSREKKESFPLTVTSAQKNPTAFYLCASTGGVLIYGYTFGSGTRLTVV.